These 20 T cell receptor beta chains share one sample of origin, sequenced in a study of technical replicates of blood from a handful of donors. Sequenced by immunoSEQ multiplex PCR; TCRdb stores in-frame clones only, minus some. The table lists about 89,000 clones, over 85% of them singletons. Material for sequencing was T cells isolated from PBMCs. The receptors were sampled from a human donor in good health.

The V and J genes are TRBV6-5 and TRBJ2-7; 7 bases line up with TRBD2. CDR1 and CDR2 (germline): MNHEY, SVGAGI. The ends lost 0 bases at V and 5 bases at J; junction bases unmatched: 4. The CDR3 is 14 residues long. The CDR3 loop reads CASSYSTSLNEQYF. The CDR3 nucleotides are TGTGCCAGCAGTTACTCGACTAGCTTAAACGAGCAGTACTTC.

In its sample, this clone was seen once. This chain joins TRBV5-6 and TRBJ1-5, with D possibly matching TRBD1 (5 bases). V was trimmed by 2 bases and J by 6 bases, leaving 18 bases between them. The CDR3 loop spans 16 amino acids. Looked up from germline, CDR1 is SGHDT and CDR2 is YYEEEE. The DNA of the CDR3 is TGTGCCAGCAGCTTTAGGGGCGTAGGGTACGGTCAGCCCCAGCATTTT. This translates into CASSFRGVGYGQPQHF.

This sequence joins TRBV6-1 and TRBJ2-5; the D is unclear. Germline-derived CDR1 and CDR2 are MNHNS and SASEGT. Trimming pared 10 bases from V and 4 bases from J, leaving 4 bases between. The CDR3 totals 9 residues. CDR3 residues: CATRETQYF. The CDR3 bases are TGTGCCACCCGAGAGACCCAGTACTTC.

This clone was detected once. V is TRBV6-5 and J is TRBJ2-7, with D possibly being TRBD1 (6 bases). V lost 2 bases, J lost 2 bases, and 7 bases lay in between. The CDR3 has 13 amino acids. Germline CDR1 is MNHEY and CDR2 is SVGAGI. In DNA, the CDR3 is TGTGCCAGCAGTTACAGGGGGACCTACGAGCAGTACTTC. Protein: CASSYRGTYEQYF.

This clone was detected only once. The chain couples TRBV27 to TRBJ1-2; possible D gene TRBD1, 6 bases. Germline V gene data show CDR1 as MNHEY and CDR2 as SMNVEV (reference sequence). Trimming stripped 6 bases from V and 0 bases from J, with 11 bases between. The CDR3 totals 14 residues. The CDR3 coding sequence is TGTGCCAGCAGGCCGACAGGAGCTAACTATGGCTACACCTTC. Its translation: CASRPTGANYGYTF.

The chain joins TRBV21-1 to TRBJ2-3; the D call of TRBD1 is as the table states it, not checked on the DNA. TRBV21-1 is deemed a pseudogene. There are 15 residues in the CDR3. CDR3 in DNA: TGTGCCAGCAGCAAAAAGGTGAAGGGGACAGATACGCAGTATTTT. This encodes CASSKKVKGTDTQYF.

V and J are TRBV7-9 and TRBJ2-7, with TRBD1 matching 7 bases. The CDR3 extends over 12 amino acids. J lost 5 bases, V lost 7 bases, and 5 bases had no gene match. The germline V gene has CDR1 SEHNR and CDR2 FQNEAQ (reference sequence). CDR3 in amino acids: CASTPTGDEQYF. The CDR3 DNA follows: TGTGCCAGCACCCCCACAGGGGACGAGCAGTACTTC.

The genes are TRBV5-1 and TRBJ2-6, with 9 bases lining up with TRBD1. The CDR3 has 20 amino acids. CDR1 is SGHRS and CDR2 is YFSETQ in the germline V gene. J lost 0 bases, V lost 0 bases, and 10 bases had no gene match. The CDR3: CASSLGNRDREDSGANVLTF. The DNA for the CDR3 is TGCGCCAGCAGCTTGGGAAACCGGGACAGGGAAGACTCTGGGGCCAACGTCCTGACTTTC.

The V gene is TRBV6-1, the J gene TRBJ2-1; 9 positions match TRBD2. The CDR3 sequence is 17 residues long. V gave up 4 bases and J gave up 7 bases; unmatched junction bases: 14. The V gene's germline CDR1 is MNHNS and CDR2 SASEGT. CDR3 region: CASSGLLGGGARNEQFF. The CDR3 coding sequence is TGTGCCAGCAGTGGCCTTCTTGGCGGGGGGGCCCGGAATGAGCAGTTCTTC.

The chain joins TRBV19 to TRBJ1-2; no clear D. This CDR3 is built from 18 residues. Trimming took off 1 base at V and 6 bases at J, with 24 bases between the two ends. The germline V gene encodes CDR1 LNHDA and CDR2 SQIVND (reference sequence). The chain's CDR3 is CASSIGSLTWGGMNGYTF. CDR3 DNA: TGTGCCAGTAGTATAGGGTCTCTCACCTGGGGAGGAATGAATGGCTACACCTTC.

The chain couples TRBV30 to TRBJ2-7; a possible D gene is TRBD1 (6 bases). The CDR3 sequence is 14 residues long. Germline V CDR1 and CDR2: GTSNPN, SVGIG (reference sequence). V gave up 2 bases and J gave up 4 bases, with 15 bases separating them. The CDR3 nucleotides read TGTGCCTGGAGTCCCGCGAGGGGGTCATACGAGCAGTACTTC. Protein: CAWSPARGSYEQYF. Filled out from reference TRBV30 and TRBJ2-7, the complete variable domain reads SQTIHQWPATLVQPVGSPLSLECTVEGTSNPNLYWYRQAAGRGLQLLFYSVGIGQISSEVPQNLSASRPQDRQFILSSKKLLLSDSGFYLCAWSPARGSYEQYFGPGTRLTVT.

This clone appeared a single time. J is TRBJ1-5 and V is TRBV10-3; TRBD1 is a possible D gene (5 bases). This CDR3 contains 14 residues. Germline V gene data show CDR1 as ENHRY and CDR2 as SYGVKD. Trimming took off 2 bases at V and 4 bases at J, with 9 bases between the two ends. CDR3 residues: CAISEGGVNQPQHF. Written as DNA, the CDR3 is TGTGCCATCAGTGAGGGAGGGGTGAATCAGCCCCAGCATTTT.

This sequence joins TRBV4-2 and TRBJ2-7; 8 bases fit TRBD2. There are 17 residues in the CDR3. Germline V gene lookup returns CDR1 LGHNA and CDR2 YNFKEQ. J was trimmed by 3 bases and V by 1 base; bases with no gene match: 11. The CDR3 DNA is TGTGCCAGCAGCCAAGTCGGGGGGGGCGCCTATGTCTACGAGCAGTACTTC. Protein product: CASSQVGGGAYVYEQYF.

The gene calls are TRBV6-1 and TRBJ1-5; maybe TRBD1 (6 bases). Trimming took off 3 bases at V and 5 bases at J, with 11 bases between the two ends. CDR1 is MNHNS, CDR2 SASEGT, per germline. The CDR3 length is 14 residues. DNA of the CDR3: TGTGCCAGCAGTGAGACAGGCCCTCATCAGCCCCAGCATTTT. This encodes CASSETGPHQPQHF.

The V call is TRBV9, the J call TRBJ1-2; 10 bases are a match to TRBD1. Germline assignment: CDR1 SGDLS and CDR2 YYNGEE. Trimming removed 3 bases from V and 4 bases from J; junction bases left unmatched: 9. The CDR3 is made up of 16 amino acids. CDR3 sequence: CASSGGVGQGIYGYTF. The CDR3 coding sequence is TGTGCCAGCAGCGGGGGCGTGGGACAGGGGATCTATGGCTACACCTTC.

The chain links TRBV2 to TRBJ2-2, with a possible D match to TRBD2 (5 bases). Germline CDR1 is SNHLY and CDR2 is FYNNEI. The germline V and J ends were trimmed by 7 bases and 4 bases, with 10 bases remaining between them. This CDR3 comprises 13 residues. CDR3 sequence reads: CASTGLTTGELFF. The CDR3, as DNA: TGTGCCAGCACCGGACTTACCACCGGGGAGCTGTTTTTT.

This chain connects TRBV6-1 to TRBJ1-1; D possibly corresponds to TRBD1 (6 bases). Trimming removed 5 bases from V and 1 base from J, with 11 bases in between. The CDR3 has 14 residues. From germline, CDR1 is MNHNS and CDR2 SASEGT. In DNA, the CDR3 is TGTGCCAGCAGTACCAGGGGCGCGAACACTGAAGCTTTCTTT. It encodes CASSTRGANTEAFF.

For the CDR3, the DNA is TGTGCCAGCAGTTCCCCCATCTCGCCAGGGGGAAGCTCCTACGAGCAGTACTTC. The encoded protein is CASSSPISPGGSSYEQYF. J is TRBJ2-7 and V is TRBV27, with 7 positions matching TRBD1. The CDR3 is 18 residues long. Germline values: CDR1 MNHEY, CDR2 SMNVEV (reference sequence). Trimming removed 4 bases from V and 0 bases from J; junction bases left unmatched: 15.

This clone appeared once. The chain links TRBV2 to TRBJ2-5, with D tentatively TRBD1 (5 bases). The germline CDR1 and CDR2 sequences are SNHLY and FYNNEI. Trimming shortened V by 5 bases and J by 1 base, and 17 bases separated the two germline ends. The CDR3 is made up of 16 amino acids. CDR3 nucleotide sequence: TGTGCCAGCAGTAAGACATTCTTGGACACCCAAGAGACCCAGTACTTC. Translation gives CASSKTFLDTQETQYF.

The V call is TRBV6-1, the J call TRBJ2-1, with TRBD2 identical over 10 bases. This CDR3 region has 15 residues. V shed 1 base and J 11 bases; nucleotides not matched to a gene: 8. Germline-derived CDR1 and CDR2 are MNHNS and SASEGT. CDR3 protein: CASSEVLAGEGKQFF. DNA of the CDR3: TGTGCCAGCAGTGAAGTCCTAGCGGGAGAGGGTAAGCAGTTCTTC.